The rows below give T cell receptor beta chains drawn from one sample of a study of blood T cell repertoires in COVID-19. This table comes from immunoSEQ multiplex PCR, and its TCRdb copy is limited to in-frame clones, with some not included. The table has a few hundred thousand clones, approximately 87% seen once; the top ten hold 2% to 2.5%. Sequencing was performed on peripheral blood. These receptors originate from a woman aged 50 to 60 with acute or convalescent COVID-19. Both conserved end residues are part of each CDR3. D genes are given only for firm matches. Clone size is shown for a subset of rows, as once, few, many or a class of expanded clone.

clone size	D gene	CDR3 length	V gene	J gene	CDR3 protein	CDR3 DNA
.	TRBD1	17	TRBV5-6	TRBJ1-2	CASSFGTGTGDERGYTF	TGTGCCAGCAGCTTTGGTACCGGGACAGGGGACGAAAGAGGCTACACCTTC
.	TRBD2	18	TRBV4-3	TRBJ2-2	CASSQVSGGAGPTGELFF	TGCGCCAGCAGCCAAGTTTCTGGAGGAGCGGGACCCACCGGGGAGCTGTTTTTT
.	TRBD1	14	TRBV27	TRBJ2-7	CASSQKTGAYEQYF	TGTGCCAGCAGTCAAAAGACAGGGGCCTACGAGCAGTACTTC
few	TRBD2	15	TRBV7-9	TRBJ2-1	CASSFTTSGKAEQFF	TGTGCCAGCAGCTTCACAACTAGCGGGAAGGCTGAGCAGTTCTTC
.	.	15	TRBV2	TRBJ2-1	CASSESWEAHNEQFF	TGTGCCAGCAGTGAATCGTGGGAGGCCCACAATGAGCAGTTCTTC
.	.	13	TRBV6-6	TRBJ1-5	CASSWGGNQPQHF	TGTGCCAGCAGCTGGGGCGGCAATCAGCCCCAGCATTTT
.	TRBD1	13	TRBV28	TRBJ1-1	CASIGTGATEAFF	TGTGCCAGCATCGGGACAGGGGCTACTGAAGCTTTCTTT
.	TRBD2	21	TRBV4-2	TRBJ2-3	CASSQDWGLAGAGGDTDTQYF	TGTGCCAGCAGCCAAGATTGGGGACTAGCGGGAGCTGGGGGGGACACAGATACGCAGTATTTT
.	.	16	TRBV27	TRBJ1-4	CASSFRFRDIDEKLFF	TGTGCCAGCAGTTTCAGGTTTAGGGACATCGATGAAAAACTGTTTTTT
.	.	17	TRBV28	TRBJ1-2	CASTSGGQGSSNYGYTF	TGTGCCAGCACCTCGGGGGGGCAGGGGAGTTCTAACTATGGCTACACCTTC
.	.	13	TRBV28	TRBJ1-5	CATRGSRNQPQHF	TGTGCCACCCGGGGGAGTCGCAATCAGCCCCAGCATTTT
.	.	16	TRBV5-4	TRBJ1-5	CASSLSGPTRDQPQHF	TGTGCCAGCAGCTTAAGCGGACCCACCAGAGATCAGCCCCAGCATTTT
once	.	14	TRBV27	TRBJ2-2	CASSLRQGTGELFF	TGTGCCAGCAGTTTACGACAAGGCACCGGGGAGCTGTTTTTT
.	.	12	TRBV11-3	TRBJ2-1	CASSGRNNEQFF	TGTGCCAGCTCCGGTCGCAACAATGAGCAGTTCTTC
.	.	11	TRBV19	TRBJ1-2	CASYRDSGYTF	TGTGCCAGTTACAGGGATTCTGGCTACACCTTC
.	TRBD1	15	TRBV7-9	TRBJ1-2	CASSLWDRPMYGYTF	TGTGCCAGCAGCTTATGGGACAGGCCGATGTATGGCTACACCTTC
few	.	12	TRBV25-1	TRBJ2-5	CASRAVQETQYF	TGTGCCAGCAGGGCAGTACAAGAGACCCAGTACTTC
.	TRBD2	16	TRBV5-1	TRBJ2-7	CASSPGTSGRPYEQYF	TGCGCCAGCAGCCCAGGGACTAGCGGGAGACCCTACGAGCAGTACTTC
.	TRBD1	15	TRBV19	TRBJ2-3	CASSNDRGSTDTQYF	TGTGCCAGTAGCAATGACAGGGGCAGCACAGATACGCAGTATTTT
.	.	14	TRBV19	TRBJ1-1	CASRGLARNTEAFF	TGTGCCAGTAGAGGACTAGCCCGGAACACTGAAGCTTTCTTT
once	.	14	TRBV11-2	TRBJ1-2	CASSLRTVSDGYTF	TGTGCCAGCAGCTTAAGGACAGTTTCAGATGGCTACACCTTC
.	.	13	TRBV19	TRBJ1-2	CASFMGGNYGYTF	TGTGCCAGCTTCATGGGGGGAAACTATGGCTACACCTTC
.	.	13	TRBV19	TRBJ2-1	CASSMGNMNEQFF	TGTGCCAGTAGTATGGGCAACATGAATGAGCAGTTCTTC
.	TRBD1	18	TRBV27	TRBJ2-2	CASSFLMPGTVNTGELFF	TGTGCCAGCAGTTTTCTGATGCCCGGGACAGTAAACACCGGGGAGCTGTTTTTT
.	TRBD2	15	TRBV5-6	TRBJ2-7	CASSPLTSGSYEQYF	TGTGCCAGCAGCCCCCTCACTAGCGGGAGTTACGAGCAGTACTTC
.	TRBD1	21	TRBV13	TRBJ2-7	CASRRTGTGYPSTSSPDEQYF	TGTGCCAGCAGACGGACCGGGACAGGGTATCCCTCGACTAGCTCGCCGGACGAGCAGTACTTC
.	.	15	TRBV9	TRBJ2-7	CASSVDPTLSDEQYF	TGTGCCAGCAGCGTAGATCCTACTCTTTCTGACGAGCAGTACTTC
.	TRBD1	16	TRBV9	TRBJ2-3	CASSVQGAPGTDTQYF	TGTGCCAGCAGCGTGCAGGGGGCGCCGGGCACAGATACGCAGTATTTT
.	.	17	TRBV6-7	TRBJ1-2	CASSYSPGHPRGYGYTF	TGTGCCAGCAGTTACTCTCCTGGACACCCCAGGGGCTATGGCTACACCTTC